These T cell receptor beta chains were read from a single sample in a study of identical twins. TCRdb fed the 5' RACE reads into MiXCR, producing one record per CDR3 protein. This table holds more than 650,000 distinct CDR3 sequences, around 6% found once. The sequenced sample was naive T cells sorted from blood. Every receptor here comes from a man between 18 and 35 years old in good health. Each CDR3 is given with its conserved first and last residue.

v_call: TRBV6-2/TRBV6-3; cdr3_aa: CASSYSHREGRDEQFF
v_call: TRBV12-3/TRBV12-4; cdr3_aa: CASSLETDSEAFF
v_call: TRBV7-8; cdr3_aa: CASSPPPSSGELFF
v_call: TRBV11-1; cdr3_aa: CASSPRPGTRYSGNTIYF
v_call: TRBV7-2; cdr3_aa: CASSFGFGVLETQYF
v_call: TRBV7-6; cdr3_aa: CASSLASRNFPYF
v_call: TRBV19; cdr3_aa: CASSMSPTNEKLFF
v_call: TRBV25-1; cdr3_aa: CASRSHTGELFF
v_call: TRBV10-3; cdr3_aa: CAILTEQGGGELFF
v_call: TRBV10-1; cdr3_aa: CASSDRILNTEAFF